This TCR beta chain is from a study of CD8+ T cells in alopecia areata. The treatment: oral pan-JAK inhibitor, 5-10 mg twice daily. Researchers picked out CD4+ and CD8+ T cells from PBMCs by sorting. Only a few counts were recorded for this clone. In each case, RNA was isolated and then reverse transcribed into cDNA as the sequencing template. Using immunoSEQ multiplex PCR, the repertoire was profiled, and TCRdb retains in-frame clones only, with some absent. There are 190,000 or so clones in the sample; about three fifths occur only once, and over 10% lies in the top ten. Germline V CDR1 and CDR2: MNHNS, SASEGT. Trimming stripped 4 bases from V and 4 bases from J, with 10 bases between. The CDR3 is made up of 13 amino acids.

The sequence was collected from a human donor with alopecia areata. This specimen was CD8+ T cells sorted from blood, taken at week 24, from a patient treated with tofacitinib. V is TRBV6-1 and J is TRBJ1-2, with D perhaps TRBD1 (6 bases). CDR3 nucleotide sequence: TGTGCCAGCAGTGTGGGACAATCCTATGGCTACACCTTC. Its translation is CASSVGQSYGYTF.